What follows are 18 T cell receptor beta chains derived from one specimen sequenced in a study of T cell repertoires in cytomegalovirus infection. The antigens of these receptors remain unknown. TCRdb fed the reads into MiXCR, producing one record per CDR3 protein. This sample carries 380,000 or so distinct CDR3 sequences, about a third of them seen once, and the ten largest clones take 13%. The sample was cultured PBMCs, taken from culture after CMV antigen stimulation. The receptors were sampled from a human donor in good health (CMV status not recorded). Some clones in this sample may be carry-over from other donors' samples.

Judged by abundance, this clonotype is medium-sized (0.01 to 0.1%). V usage is TRBV12-3 or TRBV12-4 and J usage is TRBJ2-1; the D is unclear. With 3 bases removed from V and 5 bases from J, the gap between germline ends came to 14 bases. This CDR3 contains 15 residues. In DNA form, the CDR3 reads TGTGCCAGCAGTTTCTACGCCAGAGTCGACAATGAGCAGTTCTTC. It is translated as CASSFYARVDNEQFF.

In regard to this clonotype: A much larger clone differs from this one at a single base, so this may be a read error. The chain combines TRBV7-2 with TRBJ1-3; D is uncertain. This CDR3 has 15 amino acids. From germline, CDR1 is SGHTA and CDR2 FQGNSA. Trimming took off 4 bases at V and 0 bases at J, with 10 bases between the two ends. The chain's CDR3 is CASSSRRNSGNTIYF. The CDR3 region has the DNA TGTGCCAGCAGCTCCAGACGAAACTCTGGAAACACCATATATTTT.

This clonotype was seen at least ten times. The V and J genes are TRBV7-2 and TRBJ2-3; 8 bases are a match to TRBD1. Looked up from germline, CDR1 is SGHTA and CDR2 is FQGNSA. There are 15 residues in the CDR3. V lost 3 bases, J lost 2 bases, and 4 bases stayed unmatched. CDR3 residues: CASSFQGATTDTQYF. In DNA, the CDR3 is TGTGCCAGCAGCTTCCAGGGGGCGACCACAGATACGCAGTATTTT.

The J gene is TRBJ2-3, the V gene TRBV7-9; 11 bases align to TRBD2. Trimming at V came to 4 bases and at J to 4 bases, leaving 4 bases not matched to a gene. The germline V gene encodes CDR1 SEHNR and CDR2 FQNEAQ (reference sequence). CDR3 length: 15 residues. The CDR3 is CASSSLGLAADTQYF. The CDR3 DNA is TGTGCCAGCAGCTCCCTGGGACTAGCGGCAGATACGCAGTATTTT.

The genes are TRBV11-3 and TRBJ2-7; D is perhaps TRBD1 (6 bases). Germline lookup yields CDR1 SGHNT and CDR2 YENEEA. V shed 0 bases and J shed 0 bases, with 15 bases lying between them. The CDR3 runs to 17 residues. CDR3 amino acids: CASSLEPQGSTSYEQYF. CDR3 nucleotides: TGTGCCAGCAGCTTAGAGCCCCAGGGGTCTACCTCCTACGAGCAGTACTTC.

This clonotype was observed many times. The V gene is TRBV7-8, the J gene TRBJ2-3; 7 bases line up with TRBD2. This CDR3 has 19 amino acids. With 1 base clipped from V and 4 bases from J, the junction kept 17 bases outside the gene matches. Germline V lookup: CDR1 SGHVS, CDR2 FQNEAQ. In DNA, the CDR3 is TGTGCCAGCAGCTTAGGTCGTGGCGGGAGAGGCCCCCGGGCAGATACGCAGTATTTT. It codes for CASSLGRGGRGPRADTQYF.

The chain carries TRBV19 and TRBJ2-7; the D gene is possibly TRBD1 (6 bases). CDR1 is LNHDA and CDR2 is SQIVND in the germline V gene (reference sequence). V was clipped by 1 base and J by 3 bases, with 19 bases between them. This CDR3 has 17 residues. The CDR3 spells CASSIVGATRSLYEQYF. In DNA, the CDR3 is TGTGCCAGTAGTATAGTGGGGGCCACAAGGAGCCTCTACGAGCAGTACTTC.

This clonotype was detected a few times. The chain carries TRBV6-2 or TRBV6-3 and TRBJ2-4; 11 nucleotides agree with TRBD2. The CDR3 has 17 residues. Germline values: CDR1 MNHEY, CDR2 SVGEGT. The junction had 8 bases not matched to a gene; V was cut back by 6 bases and J by 1 base. For the CDR3, the DNA is TGTGCCAGCAGCCCCCATAGCGGGAGGGGTGCCAAAAACATTCAGTACTTC. The encoded protein is CASSPHSGRGAKNIQYF.

J is TRBJ2-3 and V is TRBV5-5; TRBD2 matches 14 bases. This CDR3 comprises 16 residues. With 4 bases clipped from V and 5 bases from J, the junction kept 6 bases outside the gene matches. The germline CDR1 and CDR2 sequences are SGHKS and YYEKEE (reference sequence). DNA of the CDR3: TGTGCCAGCAGCGAGACTAGCGGGAGGGCGTTAGATACGCAGTATTTT. It translates to CASSETSGRALDTQYF.

There are a few counts of this clonotype. The chain employs TRBV7-8 and TRBJ2-5; D is tentatively TRBD1 or TRBD2 (6 bases each). The CDR3 sequence is 16 residues long. Per the germline V gene, CDR1 is SGHVS and CDR2 is FQNEAQ. V was trimmed by 4 bases and J by 2 bases, leaving 17 bases between them. The CDR3 DNA is TGTGCCAGCAGCTCTAGGGTAGCGGACAGACAAGAGACCCAGTACTTC. Translating gives CASSSRVADRQETQYF.

V gene TRBV12-3 or TRBV12-4 combines with J gene TRBJ2-5, with 9 positions matching TRBD1. The CDR3 length is 16 residues. Trimming cost V 5 bases and J 5 bases; bases outside gene matches: 12. CDR3 nucleotides: TGTGCCAGCAGTCAACGGTTGGGACAGGGAGGCGAGACCCAGTACTTC. Translated, it gives CASSQRLGQGGETQYF.

This chain links TRBV20-1 with TRBJ2-7, with 7 positions matching TRBD1. V was pared by 6 bases and J by 0 bases, with 5 bases of the junction left unmatched. The CDR3 is 13 amino acids. Germline values: CDR1 DFQATT, CDR2 SNEGSKA (reference sequence). This CDR3 reads CSAATGSSYEQYF. The CDR3 DNA is TGCAGTGCAGCGACAGGGAGCTCCTACGAGCAGTACTTC.

J is TRBJ1-6 and V is TRBV6-5; the D is unclear. CDR1 and CDR2 (germline): MNHEY, SVGAGI. This CDR3 region has 15 residues. Trimming stripped 2 bases from V and 7 bases from J, with 12 bases between. CDR3: CASSYLRLGNSPLHF. In nucleotides, the CDR3 is TGTGCCAGCAGTTACCTACGGTTAGGAAATTCACCCCTCCACTTT.

There are a few counts of this clonotype. J is TRBJ2-1 and V is TRBV12-3 or TRBV12-4, with 7 bases matching TRBD1. The CDR3 extends over 16 amino acids. V lost 4 bases and J lost 0; bases outside the gene matches: 6. Written as DNA, the CDR3 is TGTGCCAGCAGTTCAGGGGGAGCGATCTCCTACAATGAGCAGTTCTTC. Translated: CASSSGGAISYNEQFF.

The rearrangement links TRBV6-2 or TRBV6-3 to TRBJ2-7, with TRBD2 matching 13 bases. Per germline, CDR1 MNHEY and CDR2 SVGEGT. The CDR3 has 15 amino acids. V shed 5 bases, J shed 3 bases, and the junction held 4 bases outside the gene matches. The CDR3 nucleotides are TGTGCCAGCAGTGGGACTAGCGGGATCCACTACGAGCAGTACGTC. Its protein is CASSGTSGIHYEQYV.

This clonotype was detected a few times. This rearrangement joins TRBV6-5 to TRBJ1-3, with D perhaps matching TRBD1 (5 bases). The CDR3 sequence is 16 residues long. Trimming removed 0 bases from V and 2 bases from J, with 11 bases in between. Germline V gene lookup returns CDR1 MNHEY and CDR2 SVGAGI. This CDR3 reads CASSYSAGGTGNTIYF. DNA for the CDR3: TGTGCCAGCAGTTACTCGGCCGGGGGGACTGGAAACACCATATATTTT.

This clonotype was detected only a few times. The rearrangement joins TRBV5-1 to TRBJ2-7; 9 bases line up with TRBD2. The germline V gene has CDR1 SGHRS and CDR2 YFSETQ. The CDR3 runs 16 residues. The V and J ends lost 3 bases and 5 bases, in that order; junction bases with no gene match: 12. CDR3 amino acids: CASSWPTSGAVDEQYF. The CDR3 DNA reads TGCGCCAGCAGCTGGCCGACTAGCGGAGCGGTGGACGAGCAGTACTTC.

The CDR3 DNA is TGTGCCAGCAGTAACCTAAATGTGGGAGTTAGAGATACGCAGTATTTT. It encodes CASSNLNVGVRDTQYF. The chain joins TRBV6-1 to TRBJ2-3, with D maybe TRBD2 (5 bases). This CDR3 is built from 16 residues. V lost 5 bases and J 5 bases, leaving 20 bases between the germline ends. In germline, CDR1 is MNHNS, CDR2 SASEGT.